This entry describes one T cell receptor beta chain. The germline V gene encodes CDR1 GTSNPN and CDR2 SVGIG (reference sequence). The CDR3 loop spans 13 amino acids. Between the trimmed V and J ends, which lost 0 bases and 8 bases, there was a span of 11 bases. These data come from a study of molecular identifiers for immune sequencing clone quantification. Bulk libraries came from a prior protocol with listed TCR primers. Using its own MiXCR run on the PCR reads, TCRdb lists one record per CDR3 protein. The sample lists about 640,000 distinct CDR3 sequences, just under 20% occurring once. The receptor comes from a human donor in good health. Some libraries in this study had Jurkat cell RNA spiked in. The chain carries TRBV30 and TRBJ1-3; D perhaps matches TRBD1 (5 bases). Sample: naive CD8+ T cells from blood, with Jurkat cell RNA spiked in. Subset defined: FACS-sorted CD8+CD4-CCR7+CD45RA+ naive T cells. DNA of the CDR3: TGTGCCTGGAGTGTAGGGGCTTTTGACACCATATATTTT. It codes for CAWSVGAFDTIYF.